The entry that follows covers one T cell receptor (beta chain) sequence. Its antigen remains unidentified. The data stem from a study of cytomegalovirus exposure and HLA in healthy donors. The wider study: Out of approximately 400 genotyped donors, about 84% belonged to the Caucasian-associated ancestry cluster. Broader study findings: Association of a missense DCLRE1C variant with TCR beta V- and J-gene trimming was reported in a later analysis. Apart from CMV serostatus, no immune exposure information was available.

The study ran its PCR with 60 Vbeta and 13 Jbeta primers. The data were produced by immunoSEQ multiplex PCR, yet TCRdb's version contains in-frame clones alone and is incomplete. The sample gives 150,000 to 200,000 clones, around four fifths of which show up once; roughly 1.1% is in the top ten. The length of the CDR3 is 15 residues. The V end lost 4 bases, the J end lost 6 bases, and 18 bases lay between the germline ends. CDR1 is SGHNT, CDR2 YYREEE, per germline (reference sequence). The sample taken for sequencing was PBMCs. J is TRBJ2-3 and V is TRBV5-4, with D possibly being TRBD1 (6 bases). The source of this sequence is a woman in her thirties or forties in good health and CMV-seronegative. The CDR3: CASSHRGRGGDTQYF. The CDR3 region has the DNA TGTGCCAGCAGCCATCGAGGCCGTGGGGGCGATACGCAGTATTTT. The full variable domain, its missing parts supplied by reference TRBV5-4 and TRBJ2-3, is ETGVTQSPTHLIKTRGQQVTLRCSSQSGHNTVSWYQQALGQGPQFIFQYYREEENGRGNFPPRFSGLQFPNYSSELNVNALELDDSALYLCASSHRGRGGDTQYFGPGTRLTVL.